These 15 T cell receptor beta chains share one sample of origin, sequenced in a study of cytomegalovirus exposure and HLA in healthy donors. In the PCR, 60 Vbeta and 13 Jbeta primers were used. The assay was immunoSEQ multiplex PCR, and TCRdb's table has in-frame clones only and misses some. The sample includes around 64,000 clones, 70% to 90% seen only once; the top ten take about 2.1%. The specimen was PBMCs. The receptors here all came from a woman younger than 45 in good health and CMV-seronegative.

The CDR3: CASSLALLPTSGSSYEQYF. Here the CDR3 DNA reads TGTGCCAGCAGCTTAGCCCTCCTCCCGACTAGCGGTAGCTCCTACGAGCAGTACTTC. The chain combines TRBV11-2 with TRBJ2-7, with 9 bases fitting TRBD2. The CDR3 covers 19 residues. V trimming: 1 base; J trimming: 0 bases; junction bases outside the gene matches: 13. The germline V gene encodes CDR1 SGHAT and CDR2 FQNNGV. The full variable domain, rest sourced from reference TRBV11-2 and TRBJ2-7, is EAGVAQSPRYKIIEKRQSVAFWCNPISGHATLYWYQQILGQGPKLLIQFQNNGVVDDSQLPKDRFSAERLKGVDSTLKIQPAKLEDSAVYLCASSLALLPTSGSSYEQYFGPGTRLTVT.

Only one count was recorded for this clone. The gene calls are TRBV7-2 and TRBJ1-2, with TRBD1 identical over 7 bases. The CDR3 contains 13 residues. The V gene end was trimmed by 5 bases and the J gene end by 4 bases; junction bases not matched to a gene: 4. Germline V lookup: CDR1 SGHTA, CDR2 FQGNSA. For the CDR3, the DNA is TGTGCCAGCAGCGCTGACAGGGTCTATGGCTACACCTTC. This codes for CASSADRVYGYTF.

The chain joins TRBV27 to TRBJ1-5; 9 positions agree with TRBD1. V trimming: 8 bases; J trimming: 0 bases; junction bases outside the gene matches: 14. Per germline, CDR1 MNHEY and CDR2 SMNVEV (reference sequence). This CDR3 is 18 amino acids long. CDR3 protein: CASSRSGTGTFSNQPQHF. The CDR3 nucleotides read TGTGCCAGCTCGAGATCCGGGACAGGGACATTTAGCAATCAGCCCCAGCATTTT.

The chain joins TRBV10-3 to TRBJ1-2, with D perhaps matching TRBD1 (5 bases). Trimming took off 3 bases at V and 6 bases at J, with 11 bases between the two ends. Germline loops: CDR1 ENHRY, CDR2 SYGVKD. The CDR3 is 13 residues long. Here the CDR3 DNA reads TGTGCCATCAGTGATCAGCAGGGAAATGGCTACACCTTC. Its translation is CAISDQQGNGYTF.

This clone was seen a handful of times. V is TRBV5-1 and J is TRBJ2-3, with TRBD1 as a possible D gene (6 bases). Germline V gives CDR1 SGHRS, CDR2 YFSETQ. CDR3 length: 15 residues. V lost 5 bases and J lost 0, with 13 bases in between. CDR3 in amino acids: CASRTSGASTDTQYF. The CDR3 nucleotides read TGCGCCAGCAGAACATCAGGGGCTAGCACAGATACGCAGTATTTT.

CDR3 DNA: TGTGCCAGCAGATACAGGGGACCCTATGGCTACACCTTC. Amino acid sequence: CASRYRGPYGYTF. V gene TRBV6-4 combines with J gene TRBJ1-2; TRBD1 aligns across 7 bases. From germline, CDR1 is MRHNA and CDR2 SNTAGT. This CDR3 is built from 13 residues. V was clipped by 6 bases and J by 4 bases; unmatched bases: 5.

The V and J genes are TRBV28 and TRBJ2-5, with 7 nucleotides matching TRBD1. The germline V gene has CDR1 MDHEN and CDR2 SYDVKM. The CDR3 runs to 15 residues. V shed 6 bases, J shed 4 bases, and the junction held 11 bases outside the gene matches. The CDR3 nucleotides are TGTGCCAGCAGCCACCGGGACAGACAGAGAGAGACCCAGTACTTC. It encodes CASSHRDRQRETQYF.

This chain connects TRBV30 to TRBJ1-5, with D maybe TRBD1 (6 bases). Germline V gene sequence: CDR1 GTSNPN, CDR2 SVGIG (reference sequence). V was shortened by 2 bases and J by 8 bases, with 16 bases between the two germline ends. CDR3 length: 14 amino acids. The CDR3 spells CAWSSDRSGKPQHF. The CDR3 nucleotides read TGTGCCTGGAGTTCCGACAGGTCTGGGAAGCCCCAGCATTTT.

The chain recombines TRBV7-9 with TRBJ2-3; D is possibly TRBD2 (6 bases). Germline CDR1 reads SEHNR; CDR2 reads FQNEAQ (reference sequence). V lost 3 bases and J lost 1, with 8 bases in between. The CDR3 is 14 amino acids. The CDR3 bases are TGTGCCAGCAGCTTCTCGGGGGGCACAGATACGCAGTATTTT. Translated, it gives CASSFSGGTDTQYF.

This sequence joins TRBV29-1 and TRBJ2-7, with TRBD1 identical over 8 bases. The CDR3 totals 13 residues. V lost 6 bases and J lost 2; bases outside the gene matches: 6. The germline CDR1 and CDR2 sequences are SQVTM and ANQGSEA. CDR3 protein: CSVRGQGAYEQYF. The CDR3 DNA reads as TGCAGCGTCAGGGGGCAGGGAGCCTACGAGCAGTACTTC.

The chain couples TRBV7-9 to TRBJ2-5; possible D gene TRBD2, 5 bases. Germline loops: CDR1 SEHNR, CDR2 FQNEAQ (reference sequence). The V end lost 1 base, the J end lost 3 bases, and 15 bases lay between the germline ends. The CDR3 length is 16 residues. The chain's CDR3 is CASSLGPSGTKETQYF. DNA of the CDR3: TGTGCCAGCAGCTTAGGCCCCAGCGGAACCAAAGAGACCCAGTACTTC.

The CDR3 region has the DNA TGTGCCAGCAGTTTATTGTCAAGGGACAGGCAGTATGGCTACACCTTC. Amino acids: CASSLLSRDRQYGYTF. The genes are TRBV28 and TRBJ1-2; the match to TRBD1 covers 8 bases. Trimming removed 1 base from V and 5 bases from J; junction bases left unmatched: 9. The CDR3 contains 16 residues. Germline loops: CDR1 MDHEN, CDR2 SYDVKM.

This sequence joins TRBV5-1 and TRBJ2-1, with 11 bases that match TRBD2. J lost 8 bases, V lost 4 bases, and 11 bases had no gene match. From germline, CDR1 is SGHRS and CDR2 YFSETQ. The CDR3 loop spans 16 amino acids. In DNA, the CDR3 is TGCGCCAGCAGCAGAGGTAGCGGGAGGGCCATAGATGAGCAGTTCTTC. This translates into CASSRGSGRAIDEQFF.

The rearrangement uses TRBV7-2 and TRBJ1-2, with TRBD1 matching 8 bases. The CDR3 is 15 amino acids. Trimming cost V 5 bases and J 8 bases; bases outside gene matches: 13. CDR1 and CDR2 (germline): SGHTA, FQGNSA. The CDR3 spells CASSRGQGIVGGYTF. The CDR3 DNA reads TGTGCCAGCAGCCGAGGACAGGGAATCGTGGGGGGCTACACCTTC.

The CDR3 spells CSVSGAYEQYF. CDR3 coding DNA: TGCAGTGTCAGCGGAGCCTACGAGCAGTACTTC. The chain employs TRBV20-1 and TRBJ2-7, with D perhaps TRBD2 (5 bases). The ends were cut back, 7 bases at V and 2 bases at J, with 9 bases in the middle. Germline CDR1 and CDR2: DFQATT and SNEGSKA (reference sequence). CDR3 length: 11 amino acids.